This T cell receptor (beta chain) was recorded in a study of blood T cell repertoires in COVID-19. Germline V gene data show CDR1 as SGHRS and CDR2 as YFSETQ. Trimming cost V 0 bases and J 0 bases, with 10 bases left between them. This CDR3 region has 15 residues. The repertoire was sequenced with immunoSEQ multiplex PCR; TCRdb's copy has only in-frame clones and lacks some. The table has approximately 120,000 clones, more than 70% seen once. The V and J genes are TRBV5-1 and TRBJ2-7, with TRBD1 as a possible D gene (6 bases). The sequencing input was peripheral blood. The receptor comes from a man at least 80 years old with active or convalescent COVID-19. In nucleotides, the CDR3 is TGCGCCAGCAGCTTGGTAGGGACAACCTCCTACGAGCAGTACTTC. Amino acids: CASSLVGTTSYEQYF.